This record concerns one T cell receptor beta chain sequence. This record belongs to a study of PD-1 blockade in classical Hodgkin lymphoma. V was trimmed by 3 bases and J by 4 bases, leaving 20 bases between them. The V gene's germline CDR1 is SNHLY and CDR2 FYNNEI. CDR3 length: 17 residues. All patients relapsed after autologous stem cell transplantation, and brentuximab vedotin exposure varied. Method: immunoSEQ multiplex PCR; TCRdb's copy keeps in-frame clones and lacks some. The sample carries 89,000 or so clones, around nine tenths recorded once. The sequenced sample was peripheral blood mononuclear cells (PBMCs), obtained before the second cycle of nivolumab. The receptor was derived from a human donor with classical Hodgkin lymphoma. This chain uses TRBV2 with TRBJ2-3; tentatively, D is TRBD1 or TRBD2 (5 bases each). The CDR3 spells CASSDQGWGRGPDTQYF. For the CDR3, the DNA is TGTGCCAGCAGTGATCAGGGCTGGGGTCGGGGTCCAGATACGCAGTATTTT.